A selection of T cell receptor beta chains follows, all from one sample in a study of sequential checkpoint blockade in melanoma. This table comes from immunoSEQ multiplex PCR, and its TCRdb copy is limited to in-frame clones, with some not included. Altogether around 15,000 clones are present, around 48% being singletons, with the ten largest covering around 16%. The source was CD8+ T cells sorted from blood (inferred from file names), collected from a patient given nivolumab and ipilimumab in sequence. These receptor sequences come from a human donor with melanoma. CDR3s include the opening cysteine and the closing phenylalanine or tryptophan. The D gene is left open where the match is weak. Clone size is not always given. Where it is, it says once, few, many or a class for expanded clones.

>.|TRBV9|TRBD2|TRBJ2-1
TGTGCCAGCAGCGTAGGCCTAGCGGGTTACAATGAGCAGTTCTTC
CASSVGLAGYNEQFF
>.|TRBV9|TRBD1|TRBJ1-1
TGTGCCAGCAGCGGGGGAGGACAGGGAAACACTGAAGCTTTCTTT
CASSGGGQGNTEAFF
>.|TRBV2|TRBD1|TRBJ1-5
TGTGCCAGCAGTGATGGACAGGGGGCGGGTCAGCCCCAGCATTTT
CASSDGQGAGQPQHF
>few|TRBV10-3|TRBD1|TRBJ2-2
TGTGCCATCAGTGAGAACACAGGGGGCGAAAGGGCCGGGGAGCTGTTTTTT
CAISENTGGERAGELFF
>.|TRBV5-1|TRBD2|TRBJ2-1
TGCGCCAGCAGCTTGACACTAGCGGGGTACAATGAGCAGTTCTTC
CASSLTLAGYNEQFF
>few|TRBV9|TRBD1|TRBJ2-1
TGTGCCAGCAGCCGGACAGGGCTTTACAATGAGCAGTTCTTC
CASSRTGLYNEQFF
>.|TRBV7-9|.|TRBJ2-7
TGTGCCAGCAGCTTAAACAGGGTCTACGAGCAGTACTTC
CASSLNRVYEQYF
>.|TRBV5-1|TRBD2|TRBJ2-2
TGCGCCAGCAGCCCTCGACTAGCGGGGGGAAGGGCCGGGGAGCTGTTTTTT
CASSPRLAGGRAGELFF
>.|TRBV7-3|.|TRBJ1-1
TGTGCCAGCAGCCCCCGGAGGGGCGTAGGCACTGAAGCTTTCTTT
CASSPRRGVGTEAFF
>.|TRBV28|TRBD1|TRBJ1-5
TGTGCCAGCAGTCCCCTGGACAGGGGGTATAGCAATCAGCCCCAGCATTTT
CASSPLDRGYSNQPQHF
>.|TRBV6-1|.|TRBJ2-7
TGTGCCAGCAGATCAGGGATTTCCGCCGACTACGAGCAGTACTTC
CASRSGISADYEQYF
>.|TRBV2|TRBD2|TRBJ2-7
TGTGCCAGCAGGGAAGGGACTAGCGGCAACTACGAGCAGTACTTC
CASREGTSGNYEQYF
>few|TRBV9|TRBD2|TRBJ2-3
TGTGCCAGCACCGGGGGGTCCCTCCCCACAGATACGCAGTATTTT
CASTGGSLPTDTQYF
>.|TRBV7-6|.|TRBJ2-2
TGTGCCAGCAGCTTTGGGGCCTACGGGGAGCTGTTTTTT
CASSFGAYGELFF
>.|TRBV7-9|.|TRBJ2-1
TGTGCCAGCAGCCCCGGTGCCAATGAGCAGTTCTTC
CASSPGANEQFF
>few|TRBV13|.|TRBJ2-3
TGTGCCAGCAGCTTAGTACTAGGGCCATCCGCTCACACAGATACGCAGTATTTT
CASSLVLGPSAHTDTQYF
>few|TRBV4-2|TRBD2|TRBJ2-3
TGTGCCAGCAGCCAATCAGCGGGGGGGAATTATCATACGCAGTATTTT
CASSQSAGGNYHTQYF
>.|TRBV7-3|.|TRBJ1-1
TGTGCCAGCAGCTCCCTCGGGGTAAACACTGAAGCTTTCTTT
CASSSLGVNTEAFF
>few|TRBV5-1|.|TRBJ1-1
TGCGCCAGCAGCAACAGTTTGTTTAATGAAGCTTTCTTT
CASSNSLFNEAFF
>.|TRBV29-1|TRBD1|TRBJ1-5
TGCAGCGGTGGACAGGGGCTCGATCAGCCCCAGCATTTT
CSGGQGLDQPQHF
>few|TRBV7-9|.|TRBJ2-3
TGTGCCAGCAGCTTAGAGGCCCCTCCGGGGGATACGCAGTATTTT
CASSLEAPPGDTQYF
>.|TRBV7-3|.|TRBJ2-1
TGTGCCAGCAGCCACAAACCTCGAGGACCGGAGGGGAATGAGCAGTTCTTC
CASSHKPRGPEGNEQFF